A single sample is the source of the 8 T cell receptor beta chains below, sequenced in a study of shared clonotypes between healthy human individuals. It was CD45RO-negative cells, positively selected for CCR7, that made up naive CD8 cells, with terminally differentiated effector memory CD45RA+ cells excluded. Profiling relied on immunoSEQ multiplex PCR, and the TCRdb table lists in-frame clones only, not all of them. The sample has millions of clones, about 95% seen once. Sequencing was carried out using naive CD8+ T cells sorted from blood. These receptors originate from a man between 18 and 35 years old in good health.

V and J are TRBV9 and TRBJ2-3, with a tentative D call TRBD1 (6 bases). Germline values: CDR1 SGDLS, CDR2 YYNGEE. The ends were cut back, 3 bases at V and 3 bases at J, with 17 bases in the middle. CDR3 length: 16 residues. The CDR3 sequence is CASSGRTEVWTDTQYF. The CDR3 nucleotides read TGTGCCAGCAGCGGCCGGACAGAAGTCTGGACAGATACGCAGTATTTT.

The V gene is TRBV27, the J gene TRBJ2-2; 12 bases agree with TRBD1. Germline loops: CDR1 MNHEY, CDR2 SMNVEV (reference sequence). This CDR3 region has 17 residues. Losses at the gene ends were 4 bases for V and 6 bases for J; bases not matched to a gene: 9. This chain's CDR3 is CASSSIRDRGLPGELFF. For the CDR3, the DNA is TGTGCCAGCAGTTCGATCCGGGACAGGGGGCTTCCCGGGGAGCTGTTTTTT.

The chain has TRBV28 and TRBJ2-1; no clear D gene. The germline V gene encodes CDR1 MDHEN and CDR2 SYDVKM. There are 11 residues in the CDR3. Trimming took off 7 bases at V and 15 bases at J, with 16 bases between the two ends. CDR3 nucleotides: TGTGCCAGCAACATAGACAACACGCCGTTCTTC. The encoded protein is CASNIDNTPFF.

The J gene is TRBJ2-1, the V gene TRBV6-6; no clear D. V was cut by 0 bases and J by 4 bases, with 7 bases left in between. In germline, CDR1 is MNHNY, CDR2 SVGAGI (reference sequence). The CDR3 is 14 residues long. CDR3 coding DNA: TGTGCCAGCAGTTACTCGAGCTTATACAATGAGCAGTTCTTC. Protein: CASSYSSLYNEQFF.

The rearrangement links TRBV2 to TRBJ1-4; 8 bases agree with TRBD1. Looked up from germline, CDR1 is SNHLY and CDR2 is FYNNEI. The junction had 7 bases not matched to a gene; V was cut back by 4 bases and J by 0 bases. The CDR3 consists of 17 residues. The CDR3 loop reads CASSVGTGRATNEKLFF. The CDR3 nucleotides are TGTGCCAGCAGTGTTGGGACAGGAAGAGCAACTAATGAAAAACTGTTTTTT. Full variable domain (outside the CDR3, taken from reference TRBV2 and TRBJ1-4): EPEVTQTPSHQVTQMGQEVILRCVPISNHLYFYWYRQILGQKVEFLVSFYNNEISEKSEIFDDQFSVERPDGSNFTLKIRSTKLEDSAMYFCASSVGTGRATNEKLFFGSGTQLSVL.

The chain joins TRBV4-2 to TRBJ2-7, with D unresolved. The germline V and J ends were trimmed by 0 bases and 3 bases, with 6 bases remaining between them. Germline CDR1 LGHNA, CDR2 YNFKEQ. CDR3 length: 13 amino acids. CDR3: CASSQDDHYEQYF. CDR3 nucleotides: TGTGCCAGCAGCCAAGATGACCACTACGAGCAGTACTTC.

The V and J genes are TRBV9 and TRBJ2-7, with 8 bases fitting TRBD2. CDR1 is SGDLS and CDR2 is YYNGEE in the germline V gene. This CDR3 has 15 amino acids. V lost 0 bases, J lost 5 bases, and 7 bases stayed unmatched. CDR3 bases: TGTGCCAGCAGCGTAGGCGGCGGGAGGAGAAACGAGCAGTACTTC. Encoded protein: CASSVGGGRRNEQYF.

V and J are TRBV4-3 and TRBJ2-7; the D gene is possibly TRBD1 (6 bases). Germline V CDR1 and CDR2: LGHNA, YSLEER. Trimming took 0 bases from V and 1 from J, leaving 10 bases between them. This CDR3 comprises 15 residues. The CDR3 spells CASSQDPQGSYEQYF. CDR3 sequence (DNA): TGCGCCAGCAGCCAAGATCCACAGGGTTCCTACGAGCAGTACTTC.